Presented here are 15 T cell receptor beta chains from one specimen sequenced in a study of beta chain features in type 1 diabetes. Sequencing targeted expressed TCRB transcripts, as all isolated RNA had been reverse transcribed. The repertoire was sequenced with immunoSEQ multiplex PCR; TCRdb's copy has only in-frame clones and lacks some. This table holds about 150,000 clones, around 10% found once. The specimen sequenced was central memory CD4+ T cells from blood. Receptors were obtained from a man aged 18 to 29 in good health.

The chain is built from TRBV2 and TRBJ2-7; the D gene is possibly TRBD1 (6 bases). V gave up 2 bases and J gave up 3 bases, with 14 bases separating them. This CDR3 has 15 residues. Germline V lookup: CDR1 SNHLY, CDR2 FYNNEI. CDR3 in DNA: TGTGCCAGCAGTGAACTCCAGGGGACGGACTACGAGCAGTACTTC. Translated: CASSELQGTDYEQYF. Based on the CDR3 plus reference TRBV2 and TRBJ2-7, the full variable domain is EPEVTQTPSHQVTQMGQEVILRCVPISNHLYFYWYRQILGQKVEFLVSFYNNEISEKSEIFDDQFSVERPDGSNFTLKIRSTKLEDSAMYFCASSELQGTDYEQYFGPGTRLTVT.

The CDR3 sequence is CASSSQRTVQETQYF. In DNA form, the CDR3 reads TGTGCCAGCAGCTCCCAGCGGACAGTTCAAGAGACCCAGTACTTC. J is TRBJ2-5 and V is TRBV7-9; possible D gene TRBD1, 6 bases. The CDR3 spans 15 residues. Germline loops: CDR1 SEHNR, CDR2 FQNEAQ (reference sequence). The ends were cut back, 4 bases at V and 2 bases at J, with 14 bases in the middle. Looking up the rest from reference TRBV7-9 and TRBJ2-5 gives the full variable domain: DTGVSQNPRHKITKRGQNVTFRCDPISEHNRLYWYRQTLGQGPEFLTYFQNEAQLEKSRLLSDRFSAERPKGSFSTLEIQRTEQGDSAMYLCASSSQRTVQETQYFGPGTRLLVL.

The chain carries TRBV9 and TRBJ2-7; D gene uncertain. The CDR3 covers 14 residues. Looked up from germline, CDR1 is SGDLS and CDR2 is YYNGEE. V was pared by 4 bases and J by 1 base, with 12 bases between. DNA for the CDR3: TGTGCCAGCAGCACTAACACGGGTTCCTACGAGCAGTACTTC. The encoded protein is CASSTNTGSYEQYF. The variable domain in full, with the rest retrieved from reference TRBV9 and TRBJ2-7, is DSGVTQTPKHLITATGQRVTLRCSPRSGDLSVYWYQQSLDQGLQFLIQYYNGEERAKGNILERFSAQQFPDLHSELNLSSLELGDSALYFCASSTNTGSYEQYFGPGTRLTVT.

This clone was detected only a few times. The J gene is TRBJ2-3, the V gene TRBV19; tentatively, D is TRBD2 (5 bases). The germline V gene has CDR1 LNHDA and CDR2 SQIVND (reference sequence). This CDR3 contains 18 residues. Trimming took 0 bases from V and 0 from J, leaving 16 bases between them. DNA for the CDR3: TGTGCCAGTAGTATAGAGTGGGCCCCCTCGGGAAGCACAGATACGCAGTATTTT. Protein: CASSIEWAPSGSTDTQYF.

There are many counts of this clone. The genes are TRBV6-1 and TRBJ1-1; D is unresolved. CDR3 size: 14 residues. CDR1 MNHNS and CDR2 SASEGT come from the germline V gene. The V gene lost 6 bases and the J gene lost 1 base, with 12 bases spanning the gap. CDR3 sequence reads: CASSAVEGNTEAFF. The DNA of the CDR3 is TGTGCCAGCAGCGCCGTGGAGGGGAACACTGAAGCTTTCTTT.

This clone was counted only a few times. The V gene is TRBV28, the J gene TRBJ2-1, with D unresolved. Germline loops: CDR1 MDHEN, CDR2 SYDVKM. V lost 10 bases, J lost 7 bases, and 11 bases lay in between. This CDR3 is 11 amino acids long. The CDR3 region has the DNA TGTGCCAAGACTCGGCGGAATGAGCAGTTCTTC. This gives the protein CAKTRRNEQFF.

This clone has just a few counts. The sample carries other DNA sequences with the same CDR3. The genes are TRBV11-2 and TRBJ2-5; D is perhaps TRBD2 (6 bases). Germline V gene sequence: CDR1 SGHAT, CDR2 FQNNGV. Trimming shortened V by 5 bases and J by 5 bases, and 12 bases separated the two germline ends. This CDR3 is built from 13 residues. The CDR3 coding sequence is TGTGCCAGCAGCCCACGGGGGAGGGAGACCCAGTACTTC. It encodes CASSPRGRETQYF.

The CDR3 coding sequence is TGTGCCAGCAGTGTTCCAGTTCCCTACGAGCAGTACTTC. Amino acids: CASSVPVPYEQYF. The genes are TRBV2 and TRBJ2-7; D not certain. This CDR3 comprises 13 residues. The V end lost 4 bases, the J end lost 2 bases, and 9 bases lay between the germline ends. Germline V CDR1 and CDR2: SNHLY, FYNNEI.

The V and J genes are TRBV18 and TRBJ2-6; D gene uncertain. Trimming shortened V by 5 bases and J by 4 bases, and 9 bases separated the two germline ends. Germline assignment: CDR1 KGHSH and CDR2 LQKENI. The CDR3 spans 14 residues. In nucleotides, the CDR3 is TGTGCCAGCTCAGGACGGTCCGGGGCCAACGTCCTGACTTTC. This encodes CASSGRSGANVLTF. The variable domain in full, with the rest retrieved from reference TRBV18 and TRBJ2-6, is NAGVMQNPRHLVRRRGQEARLRCSPMKGHSHVYWYRQLPEEGLKFMVYLQKENIIDESGMPKERFSAEFPKEGPSILRIQQVVRGDSAAYFCASSGRSGANVLTFGAGSRLTVL.

Ten or more counts support this clone. The chain recombines TRBV10-3 with TRBJ2-5, with 9 bases lining up with TRBD2. Germline values: CDR1 ENHRY, CDR2 SYGVKD. The CDR3 has 15 residues. V lost 5 bases to trimming and J lost 3 bases; unmatched junction nucleotides: 7. The CDR3 DNA is TGTGCCATCAGTAGCGGGAGGCAGGGGAAAGAGACCCAGTACTTC. Its translation: CAISSGRQGKETQYF.

The J gene is TRBJ2-2, the V gene TRBV2; 9 bases line up with TRBD2. This CDR3 region has 16 residues. Germline V gene lookup returns CDR1 SNHLY and CDR2 FYNNEI. The V and J ends lost 4 bases and 5 bases, in that order; junction bases with no gene match: 8. CDR3: CASSGSSGRRTGELFF. CDR3 sequence (DNA): TGTGCCAGCAGTGGTAGTAGCGGGAGACGAACCGGGGAGCTGTTTTTT.

The chain uses TRBV13 and TRBJ1-1, with unresolved D. The CDR3 is made up of 16 amino acids. CDR1 is PRHDT and CDR2 is FYEKMQ in the germline V gene (reference sequence). Trimming removed 4 bases at V and 0 bases at J, with 15 bases between. CDR3 nucleotide sequence: TGTGCCAGCAGCTACACCGGGAGCCAAATGAACACTGAAGCTTTCTTT. Its translation: CASSYTGSQMNTEAFF.

This rearrangement joins TRBV7-6 to TRBJ1-6; tentatively, D is TRBD1 (5 bases). The CDR3 has 15 residues. Trimming pared 4 bases from V and 7 bases from J, leaving 14 bases between. Germline lookup yields CDR1 SGHVS and CDR2 FNYEAQ. CDR3 bases: TGTGCCAGCAGCTACTCCGGGACTCTGAATTCACCCCTCCACTTT. The encoded protein is CASSYSGTLNSPLHF. The full variable domain, rest sourced from reference TRBV7-6 and TRBJ1-6, is GAGVSQSPRYKVTKRGQDVALRCDPISGHVSLYWYRQALGQGPEFLTYFNYEAQQDKSGLPNDRFSAERPEGSISTLTIQRTEQRDSAMYRCASSYSGTLNSPLHFGNGTRLTVT.

The J gene is TRBJ2-5, the V gene TRBV11-2; 8 bases map to TRBD1. V gave up 0 bases and J gave up 5 bases; unmatched junction bases: 5. Germline V gives CDR1 SGHAT, CDR2 FQNNGV. The CDR3 has 15 residues. The CDR3 region is CASSLERTGRETQYF. CDR3 DNA: TGTGCCAGCAGCTTAGAGAGGACAGGGAGGGAGACCCAGTACTTC.

The J gene is TRBJ2-7, the V gene TRBV9; D possibly corresponds to TRBD2 (5 bases). Trimming stripped 2 bases from V and 4 bases from J, with 16 bases between. The germline CDR1 and CDR2 sequences are SGDLS and YYNGEE. This CDR3 spans 15 amino acids. The CDR3 coding sequence is TGTGCCAGCAGCGTCCAGGACGGGGTTACATACGAGCAGTACTTC. It yields the protein CASSVQDGVTYEQYF.